The rows below give T cell receptor beta chains drawn from one sample of a study of T-cell reconstitution after alpha-beta-depleted transplantation in children. Each CDR3 protein gets one entry after TCRdb re-called the PCR reads with MiXCR. The table lists 200,000 to 300,000 distinct CDR3 sequences, around 12% of them singletons. The source material was PBMCs from the stem cell graft donor, sampled from the stem cell graft. These TCRs come from a human donor who donated a stem cell graft to a child with acute lymphoblastic leukemia. Both conserved end residues are part of each CDR3. Fields, in order: D gene, V gene, J gene, clone size, CDR3 DNA, CDR3 protein. D genes are given only for firm matches. Clone size is given for some rows only: seen once, a few or many times, or a class if the clone is expanded.

TRBD1	TRBV5-5	TRBJ2-3	many	TGTGCCAGCAGCCCGGGACAGGGGGCCCCAGATACGCAGTATTTT	CASSPGQGAPDTQYF
TRBD1	TRBV4-1	TRBJ2-1	many	TGCGCCAGCAGCCAAGATAAAGGGGGCGAACCCTATGAGCAGTTCTTC	CASSQDKGGEPYEQFF
TRBD1	TRBV13	TRBJ2-7	-	TGTGCCAGCAGATGGGGACAGGGCCCCTACGAGCAGTACTTC	CASRWGQGPYEQYF
-	TRBV15	TRBJ2-7	many	TGTGCCACCAGCAGAGAAGTGGGGGCTAGGCGGGGGTTTGCCTACGAGCAGTACTTC	CATSREVGARRGFAYEQYF
TRBD1	TRBV12-3/TRBV12-4	TRBJ2-7	many	TGTGCCAGCAGTTTCCGACAGGGGCGCGACGAGCAGTACTTC	CASSFRQGRDEQYF
TRBD1	TRBV28	TRBJ2-7	many	TGTGCCAGCAGTTCGTACACAGGGGGGTCCTACGAGCAGTACTTC	CASSSYTGGSYEQYF
TRBD2	TRBV6-5	TRBJ2-1	many	TGTGCCAGCAGCCTTACTAGCGGGAGCTTAAATGAGCAGTTCTTC	CASSLTSGSLNEQFF
-	TRBV20-1	TRBJ2-7	many	TGCAGTGCTTTGGTGGACGCCTACGAGCAGTACTTC	CSALVDAYEQYF
-	TRBV7-2	TRBJ1-6	once	TGTGCCAGCAGCCTTCAAGGGACATTGCGTTCACCCCTCCACTTT	CASSLQGTLRSPLHF
TRBD1	TRBV7-1	TRBJ2-5	-	TGTGCCAGCAGCTCAAGCGGAAGGGGACAGGGACAAGAGACCCAGTACTTC	CASSSSGRGQGQETQYF
-	TRBV20-1	TRBJ1-4	many	TGCAGTGCTAGGATTGCAACTAATGAAAAACTGTTTTTT	CSARIATNEKLFF
-	TRBV7-9	TRBJ2-7	-	TGTGCCAGCACCTCGGGCAGCTACGAGCAGTACTTC	CASTSGSYEQYF
TRBD1	TRBV7-2	TRBJ2-3	many	TGTGCCAGCAGCCCCCGGGACAGGGGTTTTAGCACAGATACGCAGTATTTT	CASSPRDRGFSTDTQYF
-	TRBV10-3	TRBJ1-1	many	TGTGCCATCTCCAACACTGAAGCTTTCTTT	CAISNTEAFF
-	TRBV30	TRBJ1-6	-	TGTGCCTGGAGTGTACTAGGGCATCCTAAGCCCCATTCACCCCTCCACTTT	CAWSVLGHPKPHSPLHF
TRBD1	TRBV5-1	TRBJ1-1	many	TGCGCCAGCAGCAGGGACAGGGCGGGCACTGAAGCTTTCTTT	CASSRDRAGTEAFF
-	TRBV5-1	TRBJ2-1	many	TGCGCCAGCAGCACCGTCGGGGGAGCGGTATACAATGAGCAGTTCTTC	CASSTVGGAVYNEQFF
-	TRBV5-5	TRBJ2-1	few	TGTGCCAGCAGCTTGGCCACCTACAATGAGCAGTTCTTC	CASSLATYNEQFF
TRBD2	TRBV9	TRBJ2-1	-	TGTGCCAGCAGCATCTTACCGAGGGGAGCGGGAGGGCCCCATGAGCAGTTCTTC	CASSILPRGAGGPHEQFF
-	TRBV6-5	TRBJ1-1	many	TGTGCCAGCAGTTACGGGCCCGGAGCTTTCTTT	CASSYGPGAFF
TRBD1	TRBV6-2/TRBV6-3	TRBJ1-2	-	TGTGCCAGTAGGTCGACAGGGCAATATGGCTACACCTTC	CASRSTGQYGYTF
TRBD2	TRBV11-1	TRBJ2-3	many	TGTGCCAGCAGCCCCAGGAGGCCTAGCGGGAGTCCCCCAGATACGCAGTATTTT	CASSPRRPSGSPPDTQYF
-	TRBV5-1	TRBJ2-5	-	TGCGCCAGCAGCTCCCAAGACCGCCCGCAAGAGACCCAGTACTTC	CASSSQDRPQETQYF
-	TRBV10-3	TRBJ1-5	many	TGTGCCATCAGTGAGTCGACACCACAGCCCCAGCATTTT	CAISESTPQPQHF
-	TRBV6-2/TRBV6-3	TRBJ1-1	many	TGTGCCAGCATAGCAGGATCGGGCACTGAAGCTTTCTTT	CASIAGSGTEAFF
TRBD1	TRBV12-3/TRBV12-4	TRBJ1-1	many	TGTGCCAGCAGTTTCATCCCGGGACAGGGGCGAACTGAAGCTTTCTTT	CASSFIPGQGRTEAFF
TRBD1	TRBV5-1	TRBJ1-2	many	TGCGCCAGCAGCATATCCGGGACAGGCTATGGCTACACCTTC	CASSISGTGYGYTF
TRBD1	TRBV28	TRBJ1-5	many	TGTGCCAGCAGTAGGACCCGCAGGGGGCGGAATCAGCCCCAGCATTTT	CASSRTRRGRNQPQHF
TRBD1	TRBV9	TRBJ2-1	many	TGTGCCAGCAGCTACGGACAGGGAGACAATGAGCAGTTCTTC	CASSYGQGDNEQFF
-	TRBV5-1	TRBJ1-1	many	TGCGCCAGCAGCGCGGACATCCGCAGCCGGATGAACACTGAAGCTTTCTTT	CASSADIRSRMNTEAFF
TRBD1	TRBV11-2	TRBJ2-1	-	TGTGCCAGCAGCTCTTCCGGGACAGGGGTATACAAGAAGGATAATGAGCAGTTCTTC	CASSSSGTGVYKKDNEQFF
-	TRBV25-1	TRBJ2-7	many	TGTGCCAGCAGTGGACGAGGCGGCGGTTACGAGCAGTACTTC	CASSGRGGGYEQYF
TRBD2	TRBV7-9	TRBJ2-1	many	TGTGCCAGCAGCTTCCGACTAGCGGCTCCAGGTGAGCAGTTCTTC	CASSFRLAAPGEQFF
-	TRBV7-2	TRBJ1-2	many	TGTGCCAGCAGCTGGCAGACCCACTATGGCTACACCTTC	CASSWQTHYGYTF
TRBD1	TRBV5-1	TRBJ2-1	many	TGCGCCAGCACCCCCGGGACAGGGAGCATGAATGAGCAGTTCTTC	CASTPGTGSMNEQFF
TRBD1	TRBV24-1	TRBJ1-5	many	TGTGCCACCAGTGCCCAGGGGGAGGGCAATCAGCCCCAGCATTTT	CATSAQGEGNQPQHF
-	TRBV19	TRBJ2-3	many	TGTGCCAGTACCGGGTCCAGCACAGATACGCAGTATTTT	CASTGSSTDTQYF
-	TRBV3-1	TRBJ1-1	many	TGTGCCAGCAGCCGCCTCCCCAACACTGAAGCTTTCTTT	CASSRLPNTEAFF
-	TRBV12-3/TRBV12-4	TRBJ2-1	many	TGTGCCAGCAGTTTTTACAGGGCGGATTTCGGTGAGCAGTTCTTC	CASSFYRADFGEQFF
-	TRBV5-1	TRBJ1-2	many	TGCGCCAGCAGCTCCGAGTCCGGCTACACCTTC	CASSSESGYTF
-	TRBV7-9	TRBJ1-6	many	TGTGCCAGCAGCGCACGTACAGGGAAGCCTAATTCACCCCTCCACTTT	CASSARTGKPNSPLHF
-	TRBV20-1	TRBJ1-5	many	TGCAGTGTACAGGGTGGCCAGCCCCAGCATTTT	CSVQGGQPQHF
-	TRBV5-5	TRBJ2-7	many	TGTGCCAGCAGCTTGGCGGGACATAGCACTTATGAGCAGTACTTC	CASSLAGHSTYEQYF
-	TRBV12-3/TRBV12-4	TRBJ2-1	many	TGTGCCAGCAGTTTGCCAGGCGAGGAGCAGTTCTTC	CASSLPGEEQFF
-	TRBV20-1	TRBJ2-7	few	TGCAGTGCTAGAGATCCGGCGGGCGAGCAGTACTTC	CSARDPAGEQYF
-	TRBV6-5	TRBJ2-3	few	TGTGCCAGCAGTTACTCCCCGGACCATAGCACAGATACGCAGTATTTT	CASSYSPDHSTDTQYF
TRBD1	TRBV24-1	TRBJ1-5	-	TGTGCCACCATTTTCAGGGGGCACGGCAATCAGCCCCAGCATTTT	CATIFRGHGNQPQHF
-	TRBV5-6	TRBJ1-3	-	TGTGCCAGCAGCGACCAGGGATTCTCTGGAAACACCATATATTTT	CASSDQGFSGNTIYF
TRBD1	TRBV29-1	TRBJ2-2	few	TGCAGCGTGACTGGACAGGGGACCGGGGAGCTGTTTTTT	CSVTGQGTGELFF
-	TRBV20-1	TRBJ2-3	many	TGCAGTGCTAGAGTTTATGGGGCCAGAGATACGCAGTATTTT	CSARVYGARDTQYF
-	TRBV12-3/TRBV12-4	TRBJ2-2	few	TGTGCCAGCAGAATTCAGAACACCGGGGAGCTGTTTTTT	CASRIQNTGELFF
-	TRBV24-1	TRBJ2-5	many	TGTGCCACCAGTACGAGGGAGACCCAGTACTTC	CATSTRETQYF